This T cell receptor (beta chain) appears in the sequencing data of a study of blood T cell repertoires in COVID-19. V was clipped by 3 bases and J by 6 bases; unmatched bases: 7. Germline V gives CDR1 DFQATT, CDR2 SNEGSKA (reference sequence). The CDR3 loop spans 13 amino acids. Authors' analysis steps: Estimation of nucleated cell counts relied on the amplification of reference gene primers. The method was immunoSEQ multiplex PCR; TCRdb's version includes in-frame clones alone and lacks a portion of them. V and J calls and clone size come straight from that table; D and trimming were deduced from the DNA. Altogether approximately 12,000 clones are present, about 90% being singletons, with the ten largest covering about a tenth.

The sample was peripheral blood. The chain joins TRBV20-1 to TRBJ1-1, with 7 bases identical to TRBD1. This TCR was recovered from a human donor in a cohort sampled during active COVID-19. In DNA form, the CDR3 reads TGCAGTGCTAGTGTGGCAGGGGGACCTGAAGCTTTCTTT. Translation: CSASVAGGPEAFF.